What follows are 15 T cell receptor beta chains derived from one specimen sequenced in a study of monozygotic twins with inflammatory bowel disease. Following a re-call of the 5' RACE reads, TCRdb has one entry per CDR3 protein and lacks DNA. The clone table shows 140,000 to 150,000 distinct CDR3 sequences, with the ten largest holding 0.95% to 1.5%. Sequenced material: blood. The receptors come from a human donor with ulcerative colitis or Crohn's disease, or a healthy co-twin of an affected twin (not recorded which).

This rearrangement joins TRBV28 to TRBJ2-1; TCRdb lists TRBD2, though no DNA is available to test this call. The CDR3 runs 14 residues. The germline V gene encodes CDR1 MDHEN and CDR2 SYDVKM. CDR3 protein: CASSSSDYHNEQFF. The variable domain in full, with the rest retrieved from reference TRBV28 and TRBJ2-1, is DVKVTQSSRYLVKRTGEKVFLECVQDMDHENMFWYRQDPGLGLRLIYFSYDVKMKEKGDIPEGYSVSREKKERFSLILESASTNQTSMYLCASSSSDYHNEQFFGPGTRLTVL.

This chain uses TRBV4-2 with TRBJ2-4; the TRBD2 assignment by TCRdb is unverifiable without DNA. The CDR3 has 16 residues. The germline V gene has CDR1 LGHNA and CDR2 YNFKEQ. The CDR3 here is CASSQVWASGENIQYF.

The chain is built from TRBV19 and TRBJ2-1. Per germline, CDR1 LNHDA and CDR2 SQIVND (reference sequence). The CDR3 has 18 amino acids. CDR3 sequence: CASSPSMWVAALYNEQFF.

The chain's CDR3 is CSVLTGNTIEQYF. This sequence joins TRBV29-1 and TRBJ2-7; TCRdb lists TRBD1, though no DNA is available to test this call. The CDR3 is 13 amino acids. Looked up from germline, CDR1 is SQVTM and CDR2 is ANQGSEA.

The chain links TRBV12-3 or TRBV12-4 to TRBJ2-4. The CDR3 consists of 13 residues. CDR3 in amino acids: CASSLASQNIQYF.

CDR3: CASSPRILGAYEQYF. The chain employs TRBV12-3 or TRBV12-4 and TRBJ2-7; lacking DNA, the TRBD1 call made by TCRdb goes unchecked. This CDR3 is built from 15 residues.

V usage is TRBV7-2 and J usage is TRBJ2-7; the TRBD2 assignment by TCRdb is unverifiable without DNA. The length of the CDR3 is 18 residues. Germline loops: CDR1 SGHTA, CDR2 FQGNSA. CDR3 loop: CASSLAGTSGRMAYEQYF.

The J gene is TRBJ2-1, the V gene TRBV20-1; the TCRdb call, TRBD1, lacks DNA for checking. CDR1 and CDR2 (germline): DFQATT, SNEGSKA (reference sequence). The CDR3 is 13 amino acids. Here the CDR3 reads CSANGDHDNEQFF.

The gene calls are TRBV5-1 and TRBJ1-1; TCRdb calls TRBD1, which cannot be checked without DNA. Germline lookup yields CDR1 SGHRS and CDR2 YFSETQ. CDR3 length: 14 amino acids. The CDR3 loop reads CASSLVQGDTEAFF.

The CDR3 spells CASSRGQGKSSYEQYF. The rearrangement uses TRBV5-6 and TRBJ2-7; TCRdb names TRBD1, which stays unverified in the absence of DNA. This CDR3 is 16 amino acids long. Germline V gives CDR1 SGHDT, CDR2 YYEEEE.

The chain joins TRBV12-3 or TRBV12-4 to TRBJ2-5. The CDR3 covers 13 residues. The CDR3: CASSLGLQETQYF.

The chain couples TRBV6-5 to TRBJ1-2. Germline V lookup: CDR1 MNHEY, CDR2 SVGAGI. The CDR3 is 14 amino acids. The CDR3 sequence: CASSYSGRKEGYTF.

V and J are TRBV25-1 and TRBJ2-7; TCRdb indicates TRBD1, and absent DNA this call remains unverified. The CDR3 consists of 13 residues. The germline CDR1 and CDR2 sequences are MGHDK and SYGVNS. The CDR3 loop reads CASLSYRGQEQYF.

The CDR3 loop is CAISEYEDTGELFF. This chain joins TRBV10-3 and TRBJ2-2. Germline lookup yields CDR1 ENHRY and CDR2 SYGVKD. The CDR3 runs 14 residues.

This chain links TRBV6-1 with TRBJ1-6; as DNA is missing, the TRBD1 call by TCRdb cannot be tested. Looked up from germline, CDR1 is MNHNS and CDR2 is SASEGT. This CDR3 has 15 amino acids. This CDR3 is CASSLTGILGSPLHF.